The 13 T cell receptor beta chains listed next were all sequenced from one sample in a study of Ad26.COV2.S vaccination and SARS-CoV-2 variants. Sequencing used immunoSEQ multiplex PCR; TCRdb keeps in-frame clones, though not all of them. The repertoire holds around 310,000 clones, with roughly 88% as singletons. Treatment described: roughly 20 received Ad26.COV2.S at low or high dose, single or two shots; about five received placebo; per-sample allocation not given. Specimen acquisition occurred on day 63 following the initial vaccine or placebo injection. Sequenced material: peripheral blood, taken in a trial of Ad26.COV2.S vaccine versus placebo. These receptor sequences come from a person aged 18-60 years who received the Ad26.COV2.S COVID-19 vaccine or a placebo.

This rearrangement joins TRBV7-6 to TRBJ1-5, with D perhaps matching TRBD1 (5 bases). The V end was cut by 5 bases, the J end by 8 bases, with 10 bases between. CDR3 size: 12 residues. Germline loops: CDR1 SGHVS, CDR2 FNYEAQ. Here the CDR3 DNA reads TGTGCCAGCAGCCCCGGGGGGAAGCCCCAGCATTTT. This gives the protein CASSPGGKPQHF.

This chain connects TRBV5-4 to TRBJ1-1; 12 bases match TRBD1. Germline trimming cut 2 bases from V and 5 bases from J; bases unmatched to any gene: 10. This CDR3 is 17 amino acids long. The germline gives CDR1 SGHNT, CDR2 YYREEE (reference sequence). This CDR3 reads CASSFGTGGPSGTEAFF. CDR3 sequence (DNA): TGTGCCAGCAGCTTCGGGACAGGGGGCCCATCGGGTACTGAAGCTTTCTTT.

This rearrangement joins TRBV4-1 to TRBJ1-2, with TRBD1 identical over 9 bases. V was pared by 0 bases and J by 4 bases, with 6 bases of the junction left unmatched. From germline, CDR1 is MGHRA and CDR2 YSYEKL. This CDR3 region has 16 residues. The CDR3 sequence is CASSQEITGGPYGYTF. The CDR3 DNA reads as TGCGCCAGCAGCCAAGAAATCACAGGGGGCCCCTATGGCTACACCTTC.

The chain uses TRBV19 and TRBJ2-3; D gene ambiguous. The germline V gene encodes CDR1 LNHDA and CDR2 SQIVND (reference sequence). The CDR3 is 16 amino acids. V lost 5 bases and J 2 bases, leaving 17 bases between the germline ends. The CDR3 DNA is TGTGCCAGTAGTTCCGAGACACGAATGAACACAGATACGCAGTATTTT. Translated: CASSSETRMNTDTQYF.

This chain joins TRBV19 and TRBJ1-1; D is uncertain. The CDR3 has 11 residues. V lost 3 bases and J lost 8, with 7 bases in between. Germline loops: CDR1 LNHDA, CDR2 SQIVND (reference sequence). The CDR3 DNA sequence: TGTGCCAGTAGTATCCAGACAGAAGCTTTCTTT. Its translation: CASSIQTEAFF.

V is TRBV9 and J is TRBJ2-2; no clear D. This CDR3 spans 14 amino acids. Trimming pared 0 bases from V and 5 bases from J, leaving 8 bases between. Germline V lookup: CDR1 SGDLS, CDR2 YYNGEE. The CDR3, as DNA: TGTGCCAGCAGCGTAGTTTACGGGACCGGGGAGCTGTTTTTT. The encoded protein is CASSVVYGTGELFF.

This clone has a single count. In nucleotides, the CDR3 is TGCGCCAGCAGCCAACTACAGGGACCTAACTATGGCTACACCTTC. Amino acids: CASSQLQGPNYGYTF. The chain joins TRBV4-1 to TRBJ1-2, with D perhaps TRBD1 (6 bases). With 2 bases removed from V and 0 bases from J, the gap between germline ends came to 10 bases. Germline values: CDR1 MGHRA, CDR2 YSYEKL. This CDR3 comprises 15 residues.

The rearrangement links TRBV5-4 to TRBJ2-3; D might be TRBD2 (6 bases). This CDR3 has 14 amino acids. The germline V and J ends were trimmed by 2 bases and 1 base, with 8 bases remaining between them. The germline gives CDR1 SGHNT, CDR2 YYREEE (reference sequence). This CDR3 reads CASSLSSGTDTQYF. The CDR3 region has the DNA TGTGCCAGCAGCTTATCTAGCGGCACAGATACGCAGTATTTT.

The chain's CDR3 is CASSQDGGRWMEGPRGNTEAFF. The CDR3 coding sequence is TGTGCCAGCAGCCAAGATGGGGGTCGATGGATGGAGGGGCCGAGAGGGAACACTGAAGCTTTCTTT. This chain uses TRBV3-1 (or the pseudogene TRBV3-2) with TRBJ1-1, with a weak D call TRBD1 (5 bases). The V end was cut by 0 bases, the J end by 1 base, with 30 bases between. This CDR3 is 22 amino acids long. CDR1 is LGHDT and CDR2 is YNNKEL in the germline V gene (reference sequence).

The CDR3 here is CATSRDAAGQAFF. The CDR3 DNA sequence: TGTGCCACCAGCAGAGATGCGGCAGGGCAAGCTTTCTTT. This sequence joins TRBV15 and TRBJ1-1, with D possibly matching TRBD1 (5 bases). V was pared by 0 bases and J by 9 bases, with 11 bases between. The V gene's germline CDR1 is LNHNV and CDR2 YYDKDF (reference sequence). The CDR3 runs to 13 residues.

V is TRBV27 and J is TRBJ2-1, with D unclear. V was trimmed by 0 bases and J by 7 bases, leaving 7 bases between them. The CDR3 totals 13 residues. Germline V gives CDR1 MNHEY, CDR2 SMNVEV (reference sequence). The CDR3 DNA reads as TGTGCCAGCAGTTTATCGATAAGAAATGAGCAGTTCTTC. Its protein product is CASSLSIRNEQFF.

This clone was seen only once. The J gene is TRBJ1-3, the V gene TRBV6-6, with D tentatively TRBD1 (5 bases). Germline lookup yields CDR1 MNHNY and CDR2 SVGAGI (reference sequence). Trimming pared 7 bases from V and 4 bases from J, leaving 17 bases between. The CDR3 consists of 15 residues. CDR3 sequence: CASIPGFSPGNTIYF. The CDR3 region has the DNA TGTGCCAGCATTCCAGGGTTTTCACCGGGAAACACCATATATTTT.

The chain carries TRBV7-3 and TRBJ1-1, with 8 nucleotides matching TRBD1. J was trimmed by 6 bases and V by 5 bases; bases with no gene match: 5. Germline CDR1 and CDR2: SGHTA and FQGTGA. CDR3 size: 13 residues. The DNA of the CDR3 is TGTGCCAGCAGCAAAGACAGGGGCGCTGAAGCTTTCTTT. It specifies CASSKDRGAEAFF.